This TCR beta chain is drawn from a study of blood T cell repertoires in COVID-19. Across the study: The samples span acute and convalescent COVID-19 from the United States, Italy and Spain.

The CDR3 spans 14 residues. V was pared by 7 bases and J by 0 bases, with 12 bases between. CDR1 is LNHDA, CDR2 SQIVND, per germline (reference sequence). The study drew participants aged about 18 to 95 years from 20 to 30 US areas. Authors' data handling: Nucleated cell counts were estimated from reference gene primer amplification. Method: immunoSEQ multiplex PCR; TCRdb's copy keeps in-frame clones and lacks some. V, J and clone size are those of that table, while D and trimming were read from the DNA. The sample lists fewer than 400,000 clones; approximately 87% were seen once. The sample taken for sequencing was PBMCs or T cells enriched from blood (not recorded which). This receptor was obtained from a woman aged 45 to 65 who had recovered from COVID-19. The chain carries TRBV19 and TRBJ1-1, with a tentative D call TRBD1 (6 bases). The CDR3 nucleotides read TGTGCCAGTAACACCGGACAGTTGAACACTGAAGCTTTCTTT. It codes for CASNTGQLNTEAFF.